These T cell receptor beta chains were read from a single sample in a study of blood T cell repertoires in COVID-19. Method: immunoSEQ multiplex PCR; TCRdb's copy keeps in-frame clones and lacks some. This table holds some 220,000 clones, more than 65% found once. Sequences were obtained from peripheral blood. These receptors all come from a woman aged 25 to 39 who had recovered from COVID-19. CDR3s include the opening cysteine and the closing phenylalanine or tryptophan. A D gene is named only where the DNA matches it firmly. Clone size is stated in some rows and not others, as once, few, many or a class when expanded.

d_gene,v_gene,abundance,j_gene,CDR3aa,CDR3nt
NA,TRBV24-1,once,TRBJ2-3,CVTSDKQGFTDTQYF,TGTGTCACCAGTGACAAACAGGGTTTCACAGATACGCAGTATTTT
NA,TRBV19,NA,TRBJ1-2,CASSITRQKLDGYTF,TGTGCCAGTAGTATAACCCGCCAAAAACTGGATGGCTACACCTTC
NA,TRBV4-1,NA,TRBJ1-1,CASSQDWGVHTEAFF,TGCGCCAGCAGCCAAGATTGGGGGGTGCACACTGAAGCTTTCTTT
NA,TRBV12-1,NA,TRBJ1-5,CASSFVGRGLQPQHF,TGTGCCAGCAGCTTTGTAGGCAGGGGGCTTCAGCCCCAGCATTTT
NA,TRBV5-5,NA,TRBJ2-1,CASSTASETYNEQFF,TGTGCCAGCAGCACGGCTAGCGAAACCTACAATGAGCAGTTCTTC
TRBD1,TRBV7-9,NA,TRBJ1-4,CASSAVPGQATNEKLFF,TGTGCCAGCAGCGCAGTCCCGGGACAGGCAACTAATGAAAAACTGTTTTTT
TRBD1,TRBV7-6,NA,TRBJ2-2,CASSLVLVDRDRGFEAGELFF,TGTGCCAGCAGCTTAGTTCTGGTTGATCGGGACAGGGGGTTCGAGGCCGGGGAGCTGTTTTTT
TRBD1,TRBV3-1/TRBV3-2,NA,TRBJ1-1,CASSQRDRGRRQEAFF,TGTGCCAGCAGCCAAAGGGACAGGGGGCGAAGGCAAGAAGCTTTCTTT
TRBD1,TRBV10-1,few,TRBJ2-1,CASSADRVNEQFF,TGCGCCAGCAGTGCGGACAGGGTCAATGAGCAGTTCTTC
TRBD1,TRBV5-1,NA,TRBJ2-5,CATKLRGTGASHLQETQYF,TGCGCCACCAAGCTACGGGGGACAGGGGCGAGCCACCTCCAAGAGACCCAGTACTTC
TRBD2,TRBV9,NA,TRBJ2-3,CASSVDEKGEREWGDTQYF,TGTGCCAGCAGCGTAGATGAGAAGGGGGAGCGGGAGTGGGGAGATACGCAGTATTTT
NA,TRBV11-1,once,TRBJ2-5,CASNYGTSHQETQYF,TGTGCCAGCAATTACGGGACTTCGCACCAAGAGACCCAGTACTTC
NA,TRBV9,NA,TRBJ1-1,CASSPWGGATEAFF,TGTGCCAGCAGCCCATGGGGGGGGGCGACTGAAGCTTTCTTT
TRBD2,TRBV5-5,NA,TRBJ2-2,CASSIPGLATNTGELFF,TGTGCCAGCAGTATCCCGGGACTAGCGACGAACACCGGGGAGCTGTTTTTT
NA,TRBV19,NA,TRBJ1-2,CASSPSWGAYGYTF,TGTGCCAGTAGTCCCTCTTGGGGCGCCTATGGCTACACCTTC
TRBD2,TRBV28,NA,TRBJ2-4,CASRDQGLAGVWAKNIQYF,TGTGCCAGCAGGGACCAGGGACTAGCGGGAGTCTGGGCCAAAAACATTCAGTACTTC
NA,TRBV6-1,NA,TRBJ1-4,CASSEYSRAVSEKLFF,TGTGCCAGCAGTGAATATTCCAGGGCAGTGAGTGAAAAACTGTTTTTT
NA,TRBV28,NA,TRBJ1-1,CASSPPTAEAFF,TGTGCCAGCAGTCCACCTACCGCTGAAGCTTTCTTT
TRBD1,TRBV6-5,NA,TRBJ2-2,CASTPDRANTGELFF,TGTGCCAGCACCCCGGACAGGGCGAACACCGGGGAGCTGTTTTTT
NA,TRBV7-3,NA,TRBJ2-7,CASSLVGDSYEQYF,TGTGCCAGCAGCTTAGTGGGCGACTCCTACGAGCAGTACTTC
NA,TRBV28,NA,TRBJ2-7,CASSLWAERHF,TGTGCCAGCAGTTTATGGGCGGAAAGGCACTTC
TRBD1,TRBV5-6,NA,TRBJ1-4,CASRRGFESNEKLFF,TGTGCCAGCCGCAGGGGGTTTGAGTCTAATGAAAAACTGTTTTTT
TRBD1,TRBV29-1,NA,TRBJ2-7,CSVVRGTHEQYF,TGCAGCGTTGTCAGGGGGACCCACGAGCAGTACTTC
NA,TRBV27,NA,TRBJ2-7,CASSSVSSYEQYF,TGTGCCAGCAGTTCCGTGAGCTCCTACGAGCAGTACTTC
NA,TRBV3-1/TRBV3-2,NA,TRBJ2-3,CASSLPEGGTDTQYF,TGTGCCAGCAGCCTCCCAGAGGGAGGCACAGATACGCAGTATTTT
NA,TRBV5-1,NA,TRBJ2-6,CASSPGDSNSGANVLTF,TGCGCCAGCAGCCCGGGGGACAGCAACTCTGGGGCCAACGTCCTGACTTTC
NA,TRBV5-5,NA,TRBJ2-7,CASSLAANSNYEQYF,TGTGCCAGCAGCTTGGCGGCTAACAGTAACTACGAGCAGTACTTC
TRBD2,TRBV6-5,NA,TRBJ2-7,CASSYGGGNEQYF,TGTGCCAGCAGTTACGGCGGGGGGAACGAGCAGTACTTC
NA,TRBV24-1,NA,TRBJ1-1,CATSETGLGTEAFF,TGTGCCACCAGTGAAACAGGGTTAGGAACTGAAGCTTTCTTT
NA,TRBV7-9,NA,TRBJ1-1,CASIVAGNTEAFF,TGTGCCAGCATCGTCGCGGGGAACACTGAAGCTTTCTTT
NA,TRBV5-1,NA,TRBJ2-1,CASSLPSDLGEQFF,TGCGCCAGCAGCTTACCTAGCGATTTGGGGGAGCAGTTCTTC
TRBD2,TRBV6-2/TRBV6-3,NA,TRBJ2-7,CASSQRLAGGRSYEQYF,TGTGCCAGCAGTCAACGCCTAGCGGGAGGGCGGAGCTACGAGCAGTACTTC
NA,TRBV11-2,NA,TRBJ2-6,CASSLDKPGQISGANVLTF,TGTGCCAGCAGCTTAGATAAACCCGGACAGATCTCTGGGGCCAACGTCCTGACTTTC
TRBD1,TRBV5-1,few,TRBJ1-4,CASGQTGDNEKLFF,TGCGCCAGCGGCCAGACAGGGGATAATGAAAAACTGTTTTTT
TRBD1,TRBV25-1,NA,TRBJ2-5,CAHGTGGFQETQYF,TGTGCCCACGGGACAGGGGGCTTCCAAGAGACCCAGTACTTC
TRBD2,TRBV28,NA,TRBJ2-1,CASLPGFSGRALNEQFF,TGTGCCAGCCTACCCGGGTTTAGCGGGAGGGCCTTGAATGAGCAGTTCTTC
TRBD1,TRBV28,NA,TRBJ1-2,CASSTPGTGKNGYTF,TGTGCCAGCAGTACCCCCGGGACAGGGAAAAATGGCTACACCTTC